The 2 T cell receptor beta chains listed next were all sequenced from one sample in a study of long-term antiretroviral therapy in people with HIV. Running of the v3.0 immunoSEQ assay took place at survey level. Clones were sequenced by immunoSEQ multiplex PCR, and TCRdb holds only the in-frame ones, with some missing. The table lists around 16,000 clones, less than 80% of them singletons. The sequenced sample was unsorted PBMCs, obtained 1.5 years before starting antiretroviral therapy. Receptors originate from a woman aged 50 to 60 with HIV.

CDR3 amino acids: CASSLGTGMQETQYF. Here the CDR3 DNA reads TGTGCCAGCAGCCTCGGGACAGGGATGCAAGAGACCCAGTACTTC. The chain recombines TRBV7-9 with TRBJ2-5; 9 bases agree with TRBD1. V was clipped by 5 bases and J by 2 bases; unmatched bases: 6. The CDR3 has 15 residues. Germline values: CDR1 SEHNR, CDR2 FQNEAQ (reference sequence).

CDR3 in amino acids: CASSLAIQGNTGELFF. The CDR3 DNA sequence: TGCGCCAGCAGCTTGGCCATACAGGGGAACACCGGGGAGCTGTTTTTT. The chain uses TRBV5-1 and TRBJ2-2; possible D gene TRBD1, 6 bases. The germline V gene has CDR1 SGHRS and CDR2 YFSETQ. This CDR3 comprises 16 residues. The V end was cut by 0 bases, the J end by 1 base, with 10 bases between.